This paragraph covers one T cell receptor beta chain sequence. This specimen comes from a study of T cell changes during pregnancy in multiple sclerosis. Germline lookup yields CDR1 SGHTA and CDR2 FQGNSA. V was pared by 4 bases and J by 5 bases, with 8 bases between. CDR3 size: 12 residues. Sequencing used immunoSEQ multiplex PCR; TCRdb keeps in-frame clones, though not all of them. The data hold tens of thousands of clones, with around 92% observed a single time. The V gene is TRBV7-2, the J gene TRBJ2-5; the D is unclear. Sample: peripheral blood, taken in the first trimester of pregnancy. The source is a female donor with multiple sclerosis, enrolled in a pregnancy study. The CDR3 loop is CASSSPRETQYF. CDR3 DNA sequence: TGTGCCAGCAGCTCTCCCCGGGAGACCCAGTACTTC.